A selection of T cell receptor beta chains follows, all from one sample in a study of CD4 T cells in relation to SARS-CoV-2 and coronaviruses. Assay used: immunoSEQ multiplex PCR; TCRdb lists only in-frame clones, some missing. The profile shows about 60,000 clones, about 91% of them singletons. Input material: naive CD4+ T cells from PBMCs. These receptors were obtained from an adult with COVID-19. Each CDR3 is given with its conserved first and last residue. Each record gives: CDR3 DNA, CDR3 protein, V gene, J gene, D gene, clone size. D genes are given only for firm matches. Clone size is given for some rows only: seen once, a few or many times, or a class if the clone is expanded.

DNA: TGTGCCAGCAGCCTCCGTAGCGGGAGCTCCTACAATGAGCAGTTCTTC
CDR3: CASSLRSGSSYNEQFF
V: TRBV7-3
J: TRBJ2-1
D: TRBD2
size: NA

DNA: TGTGCCAGCAGCTCCGGATGGCAGGGAGCATATGGCTACACCTTC
CDR3: CASSSGWQGAYGYTF
V: TRBV3-1/TRBV3-2
J: TRBJ1-2
D: NA
size: NA

DNA: TGCGCCAGCAGCTTGGCAGTTAGGCGGGAGTTTGGCACAGATACGCAGTATTTT
CDR3: CASSLAVRREFGTDTQYF
V: TRBV5-1
J: TRBJ2-3
D: TRBD2
size: NA

DNA: TGTGCCAGCAATCGGGACAGGGGGCGATGGGAGACCCAGTACTTC
CDR3: CASNRDRGRWETQYF
V: TRBV6-5
J: TRBJ2-5
D: TRBD1
size: NA

DNA: TGCGCCAGCAGCTGGGGGGCGGGCAGTTCGATCACAGATACGCAGTATTTT
CDR3: CASSWGAGSSITDTQYF
V: TRBV5-1
J: TRBJ2-3
D: NA
size: once

DNA: TGTGCCAGCAGTTTAAGTATGGGCGAGCAGTACTTC
CDR3: CASSLSMGEQYF
V: TRBV12-3/TRBV12-4
J: TRBJ2-7
D: NA
size: NA

DNA: TGTGCCAGTACCTTCGGACAGGGAAGGGGACCCTACAATGAGCAGTTCTTC
CDR3: CASTFGQGRGPYNEQFF
V: TRBV19
J: TRBJ2-1
D: TRBD1
size: NA

DNA: NA
CDR3: CASSFLAGGANEKLFF
V: TRBV28
J: TRBJ1-4
D: NA
size: NA

DNA: TGTGCCAGCAGCCAAGACGGGACTAGCGGTTACAATGAGCAGTTCTTC
CDR3: CASSQDGTSGYNEQFF
V: TRBV4-2
J: TRBJ2-1
D: TRBD2
size: once

DNA: TGTGCCAGCAGCTATAACGTGGGGAAAAATATGAACACTGAAGCTTTCTTT
CDR3: CASSYNVGKNMNTEAFF
V: TRBV5-6
J: TRBJ1-1
D: NA
size: once

DNA: TGTGCCAGCTCACCACGCCGCCAAGAGACCCAGTACTTC
CDR3: CASSPRRQETQYF
V: TRBV18
J: TRBJ2-5
D: NA
size: NA

DNA: TGTGCCAGCAGTTTTTCTAACTATGGCTACACCTTC
CDR3: CASSFSNYGYTF
V: TRBV12-3/TRBV12-4
J: TRBJ1-2
D: NA
size: NA

DNA: TGTGCCAGCAGTTACTCGTTCCTAGCGGGAGTGGTTGAGCAGTTCTTC
CDR3: CASSYSFLAGVVEQFF
V: TRBV6-5
J: TRBJ2-1
D: TRBD2
size: NA

DNA: TGTGCCTGGAGTTTCGGGGCGGGTGGGGCCAACGTCCTGACTTTC
CDR3: CAWSFGAGGANVLTF
V: TRBV30
J: TRBJ2-6
D: NA
size: NA

DNA: TGTGCCAGCAGTTCGCAAACTTACAATGAGCAGTTCTTC
CDR3: CASSSQTYNEQFF
V: TRBV28
J: TRBJ2-1
D: NA
size: NA

DNA: TGTGCCAGCAGTCCCCCGGCAGGCCATGTACGGGTAACCTTC
CDR3: CASSPPAGHVRVTF
V: TRBV28
J: TRBJ1-2
D: NA
size: NA

DNA: TGTGCCAGCAGCCCCAAAGTTGGCTCAAGGATTTACAATGAGCAGTTCTTC
CDR3: CASSPKVGSRIYNEQFF
V: TRBV9
J: TRBJ2-1
D: NA
size: NA

DNA: TGTGCCTGGACGACAGGATTCAGCACAGATACGCAGTATTTT
CDR3: CAWTTGFSTDTQYF
V: TRBV30
J: TRBJ2-3
D: NA
size: NA

DNA: TGTGCCAGCAGCCCAGCTGTACTGTCCTACAATGAGCAGTTCTTC
CDR3: CASSPAVLSYNEQFF
V: TRBV11-2
J: TRBJ2-1
D: NA
size: NA

DNA: TGTGCCTGGAGTCGAGGACTAGCGGGGGACTCCTACAATGAGCAGTTCTTC
CDR3: CAWSRGLAGDSYNEQFF
V: TRBV30
J: TRBJ2-1
D: TRBD2
size: NA

DNA: TGTGCCAGCAGTTTCGCCAGGAAAGAGACCCAGTACTTC
CDR3: CASSFARKETQYF
V: TRBV28
J: TRBJ2-5
D: NA
size: NA

DNA: TGCAGCGTTGCGGAAATGGGAGCGGGCACAGATACGCAGTATTTT
CDR3: CSVAEMGAGTDTQYF
V: TRBV29-1
J: TRBJ2-3
D: NA
size: NA

DNA: TGTGCCAGCAGCCTCCGGGGCACAGATACGCAGTATTTT
CDR3: CASSLRGTDTQYF
V: TRBV5-4
J: TRBJ2-3
D: NA
size: NA

DNA: TGTGCCACCAGCAGAGGTACAGGGGGCTACGAGCAGTACTTC
CDR3: CATSRGTGGYEQYF
V: TRBV15
J: TRBJ2-7
D: TRBD1
size: NA